Each of the 28 T cell receptor beta chains below was sequenced from the same sample in a study of blood T cell repertoires in COVID-19. Measured with immunoSEQ multiplex PCR; TCRdb has only the in-frame clones, and not every one. The sample comprises 270,000 or so clones, about 85% of which are singletons, and 13% rests with the top ten. Sequenced material: peripheral blood. The receptors here all came from a human donor in a cohort sampled during active COVID-19.

This chain connects TRBV6-5 to TRBJ2-7, with 10 bases fitting TRBD1. This CDR3 has 14 residues. V lost 5 bases and J lost 4; bases outside the gene matches: 5. In germline, CDR1 is MNHEY, CDR2 SVGAGI. The CDR3: CASSPRDRGYEQYF. DNA for the CDR3: TGTGCCAGCAGTCCCCGGGACAGGGGTTACGAGCAGTACTTC.

The chain couples TRBV7-3 to TRBJ2-2; the D gene is possibly TRBD1 (6 bases). Germline V CDR1 and CDR2: SGHTA, FQGTGA. V lost 5 bases and J 5 bases, leaving 12 bases between the germline ends. The CDR3 sequence is 14 residues long. The CDR3 sequence is CASSPPTGTGELFF. The CDR3 DNA follows: TGTGCCAGCAGCCCCCCCACAGGGACCGGGGAGCTGTTTTTT.

V is TRBV28 and J is TRBJ1-2; D perhaps matches TRBD1 (6 bases). The CDR3 has 14 residues. The V gene lost 4 bases and the J gene lost 2 bases, with 11 bases spanning the gap. Germline V gene lookup returns CDR1 MDHEN and CDR2 SYDVKM. The CDR3 DNA sequence: TGTGCCAGCAGTTCGGCCGGGACAAACTATGGCTACACCTTC. This encodes CASSSAGTNYGYTF.

The chain recombines TRBV5-5 with TRBJ1-5, with 7 positions matching TRBD1. V shed 4 bases and J 1 base; nucleotides not matched to a gene: 2. This CDR3 spans 14 amino acids. CDR1 is SGHKS, CDR2 YYEKEE, per germline (reference sequence). The CDR3 loop is CASSPGQSNQPQHF. CDR3 bases: TGTGCCAGCAGCCCGGGACAGAGCAATCAGCCCCAGCATTTT.

The rearrangement uses TRBV2 and TRBJ1-2, with no clear D. CDR3 length: 17 residues. The germline V and J ends were trimmed by 6 bases and 7 bases, with 27 bases remaining between them. Germline CDR1 SNHLY, CDR2 FYNNEI. Here the CDR3 reads CASSKSLLTTLSGGYTF. CDR3 bases: TGTGCCAGCAGCAAAAGTCTTCTGACGACGCTTTCGGGTGGCTACACCTTC.

V gene TRBV20-1 combines with J gene TRBJ2-1; D uncertain. The V and J ends lost 6 bases and 10 bases respectively, with 10 bases between them. This CDR3 contains 10 residues. The germline CDR1 and CDR2 sequences are DFQATT and SNEGSKA (reference sequence). The CDR3 sequence: CSASSVEQFF. In nucleotides, the CDR3 is TGCAGTGCCAGTTCGGTAGAGCAGTTCTTC.

The gene calls are TRBV3-1 (or the pseudogene TRBV3-2) and TRBJ2-7; tentatively, D is TRBD2 (5 bases). The germline V and J ends were trimmed by 3 bases and 1 base, with 13 bases remaining between them. The length of the CDR3 is 15 residues. Germline V gene sequence: CDR1 LGHDT, CDR2 YNNKEL (reference sequence). CDR3 in DNA: TGTGCCAGCAGCCAGTGGGAGCGAGGTTCCTACGAGCAGTACTTC. Translated: CASSQWERGSYEQYF.

The J gene is TRBJ2-7, the V gene TRBV19; 8 nucleotides agree with TRBD1. From germline, CDR1 is LNHDA and CDR2 SQIVND (reference sequence). The J segment lost 1 base and the V segment lost 5 bases, leaving 1 base of the junction unmatched. The CDR3 sequence is 13 residues long. CDR3 amino acids: CASSRQGSYEQYF. CDR3 coding DNA: TGTGCCAGTAGTCGACAGGGGTCCTACGAGCAGTACTTC.

CDR3 region: CASSRTGSAYGYTF. For the CDR3, the DNA is TGTGCCAGCAGCCGTACAGGGAGTGCGTATGGCTACACCTTC. The V gene is TRBV3-1 (or the pseudogene TRBV3-2), the J gene TRBJ1-2; possible D gene TRBD1, 6 bases. The CDR3 has 14 residues. In germline, CDR1 is LGHDT, CDR2 YNNKEL (reference sequence). Deletions cut 4 bases from V and 5 bases from J, with 14 bases between.

The J gene is TRBJ1-4, the V gene TRBV2, with 11 bases aligning to TRBD1. The germline V gene encodes CDR1 SNHLY and CDR2 FYNNEI. This CDR3 is built from 14 residues. V dropped 8 bases and J dropped 5; count of bases not matched to a gene: 4. The CDR3 DNA reads as TGTGCCAGCTGTCGGGACAGGGGGAATGAAAAACTGTTTTTT. It translates to CASCRDRGNEKLFF.

This clone was detected only a few times. This chain connects TRBV7-9 to TRBJ2-5, with 8 nucleotides matching TRBD2. This CDR3 contains 17 residues. V lost 3 bases to trimming and J lost 4 bases; unmatched junction nucleotides: 13. CDR1 SEHNR and CDR2 FQNEAQ come from the germline V gene (reference sequence). The CDR3 DNA reads as TGTGCCAGCAGCTTTGGGTGGAGCGGGGGCTCAATAGAGACCCAGTACTTC. Encoded protein: CASSFGWSGGSIETQYF.

The rearrangement uses TRBV5-1 and TRBJ2-1, with 8 bases matching TRBD1. In germline, CDR1 is SGHRS, CDR2 YFSETQ. Germline trimming cut 5 bases from V and 4 bases from J; bases unmatched to any gene: 8. CDR3 length: 15 residues. The CDR3 DNA sequence: TGCGCCAGCAGACTAGGACAGGGACTGTACAATGAGCAGTTCTTC. It is translated as CASRLGQGLYNEQFF. Complete variable domain (other parts from reference TRBV5-1 and TRBJ2-1): KAGVTQTPRYLIKTRGQQVTLSCSPISGHRSVSWYQQTPGQGLQFLFEYFSETQRNKGNFPGRFSGRQFSNSRSEMNVSTLELGDSALYLCASRLGQGLYNEQFFGPGTRLTVL.

The chain employs TRBV2 and TRBJ2-3; TRBD2 is a possible D gene (6 bases). This CDR3 has 12 amino acids. V dropped 6 bases and J dropped 6 bases, with 10 bases sitting between them. Per the germline V gene, CDR1 is SNHLY and CDR2 is FYNNEI. CDR3 sequence (DNA): TGTGCCAGCAGGCGGGAAGGGGATACGCAGTATTTT. Translating it yields CASRREGDTQYF.

The chain is built from TRBV3-1 (or the pseudogene TRBV3-2) and TRBJ2-2, with D tentatively TRBD1 (6 bases). The CDR3 totals 14 residues. Per germline, CDR1 LGHDT and CDR2 YNNKEL (reference sequence). V was shortened by 5 bases and J by 9 bases, with 16 bases between the two germline ends. CDR3 in amino acids: CASSAPGQVRELFF. The DNA for the CDR3 is TGTGCCAGCAGCGCACCGGGACAAGTAAGGGAGCTGTTTTTT.

The chain is built from TRBV18 and TRBJ2-3; D perhaps matches TRBD1 (6 bases). CDR1 and CDR2 (germline): KGHSH, LQKENI. CDR3 size: 12 residues. Trimming stripped 5 bases from V and 5 bases from J, with 8 bases between. CDR3 coding DNA: TGTGCCAGCTCAGGGGGCGAAGATACGCAGTATTTT. Its protein product is CASSGGEDTQYF.

V usage is TRBV6-6 and J usage is TRBJ2-7, with D possibly TRBD1 on 6 matching bases. Germline V gene data show CDR1 as MNHNY and CDR2 as SVGAGI (reference sequence). This CDR3 has 15 residues. V was clipped by 0 bases and J by 2 bases, with 11 bases between them. CDR3 residues: CASSYSNRGTYEQYF. DNA for the CDR3: TGTGCCAGCAGTTACTCGAATAGGGGGACCTACGAGCAGTACTTC.

The V and J genes are TRBV7-9 and TRBJ2-5, with D possibly TRBD1 on 5 matching bases. Germline CDR1 is SEHNR and CDR2 is FQNEAQ (reference sequence). The V and J ends lost 5 bases and 0 bases respectively, with 22 bases between them. This CDR3 is built from 18 residues. The CDR3 spells CASSVTKTMTENQETQYF. CDR3 coding DNA: TGTGCCAGCAGCGTGACCAAAACGATGACAGAGAACCAAGAGACCCAGTACTTC. The variable domain in full, with the rest retrieved from reference TRBV7-9 and TRBJ2-5, is DTGVSQNPRHKITKRGQNVTFRCDPISEHNRLYWYRQTLGQGPEFLTYFQNEAQLEKSRLLSDRFSAERPKGSFSTLEIQRTEQGDSAMYLCASSVTKTMTENQETQYFGPGTRLLVL.

V usage is TRBV6-2 or TRBV6-3 and J usage is TRBJ2-5; 10 bases are a match to TRBD2. With 0 bases clipped from V and 2 bases from J, the junction kept 15 bases outside the gene matches. The CDR3 runs to 20 residues. CDR1 and CDR2 (germline): MNHEY, SVGEGT. Here the CDR3 reads CASSYSIDVAGGVDQETQYF. DNA for the CDR3: TGTGCCAGCAGTTACTCGATTGACGTAGCGGGAGGAGTTGATCAAGAGACCCAGTACTTC.

The J gene is TRBJ2-1, the V gene TRBV7-3; TRBD2 might be the D (7 bases). Germline V gene sequence: CDR1 SGHTA, CDR2 FQGTGA. Trimming took off 2 bases at V and 6 bases at J, with 11 bases between the two ends. This CDR3 is 14 amino acids long. The CDR3 nucleotides are TGTGCCAGCAGCTTAGGGGGCGGGAGCAATGAGCAGTTCTTC. As protein: CASSLGGGSNEQFF.

V is TRBV3-1 (or the pseudogene TRBV3-2) and J is TRBJ2-5; tentatively, D is TRBD1 (5 bases). The CDR3 is made up of 12 amino acids. Germline V gene sequence: CDR1 LGHDT, CDR2 YNNKEL (reference sequence). V was shortened by 5 bases and J by 7 bases, with 11 bases between the two germline ends. CDR3 coding DNA: TGTGCCAGCAGCATGCTGCAGGGGACCCAGTACTTC. Amino acid sequence: CASSMLQGTQYF.

V usage is TRBV21-1 and J usage is TRBJ1-2; TRBD1, the D gene given by the table, was not confirmed from the DNA. TRBV21-1 is given as a pseudogene. The CDR3 sequence is 14 residues long. CDR3 loop: CASITDYRSYGYTF. As DNA, the CDR3 is TGTGCCAGCATCACGGATTACAGATCCTATGGCTACACCTTC.

CDR3: CATSSPPGQNTDTQYF. The CDR3 bases are TGTGCCACCAGTTCGCCACCGGGACAGAACACAGATACGCAGTATTTT. The chain carries TRBV24-1 and TRBJ2-3; the match to TRBD1 covers 7 bases. The germline gives CDR1 KGHDR, CDR2 SFDVKD. Trimming cost V 6 bases and J 2 bases; bases outside gene matches: 10. The CDR3 contains 16 residues.

The rearrangement joins TRBV3-1 (or the pseudogene TRBV3-2) to TRBJ2-3; D is ambiguous. The CDR3 is 16 residues long. With 1 base removed from V and 0 bases from J, the gap between germline ends came to 11 bases. Germline V lookup: CDR1 LGHDT, CDR2 YNNKEL (reference sequence). The CDR3, as DNA: TGTGCCAGCAGCCAAGGGCTCCCTCCTAGCACAGATACGCAGTATTTT. Translating it yields CASSQGLPPSTDTQYF.

V is TRBV10-1 and J is TRBJ2-3; 9 bases align to TRBD2. CDR1 and CDR2 (germline): WNHNN, SYGVQD (reference sequence). The ends lost 0 bases at V and 4 bases at J; junction bases unmatched: 5. CDR3 length: 16 residues. The CDR3 here is CASSESPSGISDTQYF. The CDR3 bases are TGCGCCAGCAGTGAGTCGCCTAGCGGGATTTCAGATACGCAGTATTTT.

The chain couples TRBV7-9 to TRBJ2-5, with D possibly matching TRBD2 (5 bases). The V and J ends lost 2 bases and 2 bases respectively, with 12 bases between them. CDR3 length: 15 amino acids. The germline V gene has CDR1 SEHNR and CDR2 FQNEAQ (reference sequence). Here the CDR3 reads CASSLFEGSQETQYF. CDR3 nucleotide sequence: TGTGCCAGCAGCTTATTTGAGGGCAGTCAAGAGACCCAGTACTTC.

This chain connects TRBV7-8 to TRBJ2-7, with D perhaps TRBD1 (6 bases). The CDR3 is made up of 15 amino acids. From germline, CDR1 is SGHVS and CDR2 FQNEAQ. With 3 bases removed from V and 7 bases from J, the gap between germline ends came to 19 bases. The CDR3 DNA sequence: TGTGCCAGCAGCTTTCCGACAGGTTCCAGGCGAGAGCAGTACTTC. This sequence encodes CASSFPTGSRREQYF.

This clone was found a few times. V and J are TRBV5-4 and TRBJ2-2, with D maybe TRBD1 (5 bases). Germline V gene sequence: CDR1 SGHNT, CDR2 YYREEE (reference sequence). Trimming removed 2 bases from V and 5 bases from J, with 13 bases in between. The CDR3 totals 15 residues. CDR3 residues: CASSFRQTGTGELFF. The CDR3 DNA sequence: TGTGCCAGCAGCTTCAGACAGACTGGGACCGGGGAGCTGTTTTTT.

This clone was recorded only once. This chain links TRBV10-2 with TRBJ2-7; a possible D gene is TRBD2 (6 bases). Between the trimmed V and J ends, which lost 7 bases and 2 bases, there was a span of 12 bases. The CDR3 consists of 13 residues. The germline V gene has CDR1 WSHSY and CDR2 SAAADI. The CDR3 sequence is CASKSGGTYEQYF. The CDR3 nucleotides read TGCGCCAGCAAGAGCGGAGGGACCTACGAGCAGTACTTC.